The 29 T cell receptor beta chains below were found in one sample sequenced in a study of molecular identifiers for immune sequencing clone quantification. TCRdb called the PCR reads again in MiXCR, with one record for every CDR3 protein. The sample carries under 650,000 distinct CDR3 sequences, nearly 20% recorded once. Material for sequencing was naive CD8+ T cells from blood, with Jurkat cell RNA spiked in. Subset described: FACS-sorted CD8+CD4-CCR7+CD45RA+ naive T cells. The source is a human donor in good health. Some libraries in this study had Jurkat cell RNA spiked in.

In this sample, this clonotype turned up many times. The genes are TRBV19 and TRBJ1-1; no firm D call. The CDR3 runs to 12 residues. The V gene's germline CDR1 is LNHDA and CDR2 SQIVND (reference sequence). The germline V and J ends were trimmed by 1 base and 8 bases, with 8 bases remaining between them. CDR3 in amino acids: CASSIGPAEAFF. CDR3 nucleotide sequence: TGTGCCAGTAGTATAGGTCCGGCCGAAGCTTTCTTT.

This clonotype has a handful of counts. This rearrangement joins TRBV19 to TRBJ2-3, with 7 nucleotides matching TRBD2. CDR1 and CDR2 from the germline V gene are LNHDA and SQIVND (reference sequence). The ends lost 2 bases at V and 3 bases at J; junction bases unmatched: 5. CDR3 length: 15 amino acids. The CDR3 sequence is CASSIPGAGTDTQYF. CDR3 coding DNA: TGTGCCAGTAGTATACCGGGAGCGGGGACAGATACGCAGTATTTT.

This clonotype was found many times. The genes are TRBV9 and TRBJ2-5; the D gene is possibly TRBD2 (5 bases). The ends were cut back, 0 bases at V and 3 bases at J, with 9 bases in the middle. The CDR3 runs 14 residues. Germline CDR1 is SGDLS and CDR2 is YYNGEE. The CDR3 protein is CASSVAGSEETQYF. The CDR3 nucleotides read TGTGCCAGCAGCGTAGCGGGGAGCGAAGAGACCCAGTACTTC.

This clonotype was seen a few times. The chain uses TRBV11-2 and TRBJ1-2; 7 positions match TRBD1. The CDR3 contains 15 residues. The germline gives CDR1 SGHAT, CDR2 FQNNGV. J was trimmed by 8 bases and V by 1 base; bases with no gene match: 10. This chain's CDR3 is CASSLVRATGEGYTF. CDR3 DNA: TGTGCCAGCAGCTTAGTCCGAGCAACAGGGGAAGGCTACACCTTC.

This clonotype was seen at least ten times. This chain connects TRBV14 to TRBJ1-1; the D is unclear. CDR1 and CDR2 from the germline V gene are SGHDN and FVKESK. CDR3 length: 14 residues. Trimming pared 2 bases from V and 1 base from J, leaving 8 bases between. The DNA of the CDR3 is TGTGCCAGCAGCCAATTTATGTCGAACACTGAAGCTTTCTTT. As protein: CASSQFMSNTEAFF.

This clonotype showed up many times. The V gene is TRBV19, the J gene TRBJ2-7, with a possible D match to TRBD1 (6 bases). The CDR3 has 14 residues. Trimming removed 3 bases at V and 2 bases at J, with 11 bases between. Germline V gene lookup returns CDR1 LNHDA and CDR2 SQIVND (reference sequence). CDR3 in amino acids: CASSIWGPAYEQYF. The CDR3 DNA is TGTGCCAGTAGTATTTGGGGGCCCGCCTACGAGCAGTACTTC.

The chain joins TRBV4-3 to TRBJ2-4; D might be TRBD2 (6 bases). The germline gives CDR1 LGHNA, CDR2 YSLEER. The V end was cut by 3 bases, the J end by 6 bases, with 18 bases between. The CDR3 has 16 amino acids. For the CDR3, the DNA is TGCGCCAGCAGCCAGGATCGAACTAAGGGAGGAAACATTCAGTACTTC. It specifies CASSQDRTKGGNIQYF.

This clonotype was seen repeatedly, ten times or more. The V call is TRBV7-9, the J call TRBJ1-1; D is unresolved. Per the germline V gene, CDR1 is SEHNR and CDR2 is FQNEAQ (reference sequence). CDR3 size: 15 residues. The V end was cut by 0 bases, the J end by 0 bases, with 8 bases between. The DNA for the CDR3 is TGTGCCAGCAGCTTAGCAGAAGGCCTGAACACTGAAGCTTTCTTT. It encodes CASSLAEGLNTEAFF.

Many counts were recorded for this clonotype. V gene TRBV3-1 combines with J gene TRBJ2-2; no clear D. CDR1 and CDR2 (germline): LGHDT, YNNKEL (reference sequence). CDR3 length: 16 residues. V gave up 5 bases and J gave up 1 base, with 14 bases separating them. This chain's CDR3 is CASSSEGSRNTGELFF. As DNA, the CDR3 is TGTGCCAGCAGCTCCGAAGGTAGTAGGAACACCGGGGAGCTGTTTTTT.

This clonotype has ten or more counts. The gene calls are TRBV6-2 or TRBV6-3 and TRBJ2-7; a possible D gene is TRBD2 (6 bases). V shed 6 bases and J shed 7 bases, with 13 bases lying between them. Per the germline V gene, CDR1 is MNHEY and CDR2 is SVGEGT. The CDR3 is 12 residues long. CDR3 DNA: TGTGCCAGCAGGCTAGCGTCGGGGGAGCAGTACTTC. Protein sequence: CASRLASGEQYF.

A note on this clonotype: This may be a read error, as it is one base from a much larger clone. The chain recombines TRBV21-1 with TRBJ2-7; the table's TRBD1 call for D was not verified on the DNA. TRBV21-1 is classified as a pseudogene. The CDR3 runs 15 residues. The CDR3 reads CASSKGGTVSYEQYF. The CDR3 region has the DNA TGTGCCAGCAGCAAAGGAGGGACAGTGTCCTACGAGCAGTACTTC.

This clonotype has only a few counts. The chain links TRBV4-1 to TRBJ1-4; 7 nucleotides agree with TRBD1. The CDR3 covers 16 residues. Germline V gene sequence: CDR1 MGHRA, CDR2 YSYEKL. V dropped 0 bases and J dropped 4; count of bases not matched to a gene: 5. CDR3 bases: TGCGCCAGCAGCCAAGATGGGGGGACAGATAATGAAAAACTGTTTTTT. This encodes CASSQDGGTDNEKLFF.

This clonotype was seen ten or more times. The DNA of the CDR3 is TGTGCCAGCAGTCTGCCAGGACAGGGATCTTATGGCTACACCTTC. Translating gives CASSLPGQGSYGYTF. The chain couples TRBV12-3 or TRBV12-4 to TRBJ1-2; 8 nucleotides match TRBD1. The V and J ends lost 5 bases and 5 bases, in that order; junction bases with no gene match: 10. This CDR3 has 15 residues.

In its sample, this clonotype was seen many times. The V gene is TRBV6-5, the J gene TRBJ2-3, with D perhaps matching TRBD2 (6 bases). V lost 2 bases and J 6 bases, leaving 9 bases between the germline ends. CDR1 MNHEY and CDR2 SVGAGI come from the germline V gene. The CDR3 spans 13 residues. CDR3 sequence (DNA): TGTGCCAGCAGTTACAATAGCGGTGATACGCAGTATTTT. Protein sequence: CASSYNSGDTQYF.

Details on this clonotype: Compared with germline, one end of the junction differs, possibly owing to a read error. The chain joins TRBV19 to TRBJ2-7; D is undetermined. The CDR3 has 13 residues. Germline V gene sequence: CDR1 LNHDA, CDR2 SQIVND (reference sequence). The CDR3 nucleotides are TGTGCCAGTAGTATAGTGGGTTCCTACGGGCAGTACTTC. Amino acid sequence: CASSIVGSYGQYF. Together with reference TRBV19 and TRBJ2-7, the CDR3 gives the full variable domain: DGGITQSPKYLFRKEGQNVTLSCEQNLNHDAMYWYRQDPGQGLRLIYYSQIVNDFQKGDIAEGYSVSREKKESFPLTVTSAQKNPTAFYLCASSIVGSYGQYFGPGTRLTVT.

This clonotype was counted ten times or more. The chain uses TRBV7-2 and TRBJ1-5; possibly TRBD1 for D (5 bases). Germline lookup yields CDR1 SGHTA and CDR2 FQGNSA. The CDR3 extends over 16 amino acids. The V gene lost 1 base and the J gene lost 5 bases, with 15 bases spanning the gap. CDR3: CASSLERGTPYQPQHF. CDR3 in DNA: TGTGCCAGCAGCTTAGAGCGAGGGACCCCCTATCAGCCCCAGCATTTT.

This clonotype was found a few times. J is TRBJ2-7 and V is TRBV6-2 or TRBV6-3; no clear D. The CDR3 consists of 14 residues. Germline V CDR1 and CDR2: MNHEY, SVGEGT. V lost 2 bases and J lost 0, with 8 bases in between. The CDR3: CASSYLGLSYEQYF. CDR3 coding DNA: TGTGCCAGCAGTTACCTCGGCCTCTCCTACGAGCAGTACTTC.

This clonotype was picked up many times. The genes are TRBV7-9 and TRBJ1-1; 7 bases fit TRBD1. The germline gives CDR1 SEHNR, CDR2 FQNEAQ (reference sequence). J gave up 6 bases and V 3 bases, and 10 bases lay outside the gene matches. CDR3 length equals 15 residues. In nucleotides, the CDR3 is TGTGCCAGCAGCTTCAGACAGGGTGTGTTCTCTGAAGCTTTCTTT. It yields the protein CASSFRQGVFSEAFF.

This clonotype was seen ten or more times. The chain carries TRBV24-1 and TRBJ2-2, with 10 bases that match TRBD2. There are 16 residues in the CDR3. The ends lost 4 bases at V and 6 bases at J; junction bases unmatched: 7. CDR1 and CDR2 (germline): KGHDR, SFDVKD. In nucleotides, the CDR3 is TGTGCCACCAGTGACAACACCGGGACTAGCGCCGGGGAGCTGTTTTTT. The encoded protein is CATSDNTGTSAGELFF.

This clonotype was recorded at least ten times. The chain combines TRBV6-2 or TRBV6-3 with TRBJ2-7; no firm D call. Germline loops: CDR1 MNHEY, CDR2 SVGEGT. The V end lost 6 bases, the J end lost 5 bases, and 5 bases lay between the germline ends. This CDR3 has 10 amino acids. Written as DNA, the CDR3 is TGTGCCAGCAGGGACGACGAGCAGTACTTC. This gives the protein CASRDDEQYF.

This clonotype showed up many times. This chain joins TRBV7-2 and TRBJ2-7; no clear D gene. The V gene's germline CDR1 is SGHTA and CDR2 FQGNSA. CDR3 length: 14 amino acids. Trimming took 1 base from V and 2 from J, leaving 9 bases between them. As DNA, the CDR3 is TGTGCCAGCAGCTTAGTAGGTCCGACCTACGAGCAGTACTTC. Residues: CASSLVGPTYEQYF.

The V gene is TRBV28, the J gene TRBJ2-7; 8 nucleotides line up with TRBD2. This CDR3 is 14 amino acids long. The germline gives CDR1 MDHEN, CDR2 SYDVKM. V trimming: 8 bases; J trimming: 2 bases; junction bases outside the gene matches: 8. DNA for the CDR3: TGTGCCAGCGTACGACCAGCGGGGGCCTACGAGCAGTACTTC. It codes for CASVRPAGAYEQYF.

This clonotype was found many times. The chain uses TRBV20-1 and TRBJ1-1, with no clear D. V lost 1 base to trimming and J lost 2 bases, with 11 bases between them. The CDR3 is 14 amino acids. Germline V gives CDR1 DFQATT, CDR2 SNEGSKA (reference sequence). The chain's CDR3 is CSARVYGPNTEAFF. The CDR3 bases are TGCAGTGCTAGAGTTTATGGGCCTAACACTGAAGCTTTCTTT.

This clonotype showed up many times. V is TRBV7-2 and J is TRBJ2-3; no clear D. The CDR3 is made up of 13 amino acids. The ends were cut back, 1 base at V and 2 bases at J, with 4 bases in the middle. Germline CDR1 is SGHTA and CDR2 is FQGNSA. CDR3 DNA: TGTGCCAGCAGCTTAGACCCCACAGATACGCAGTATTTT. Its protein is CASSLDPTDTQYF.

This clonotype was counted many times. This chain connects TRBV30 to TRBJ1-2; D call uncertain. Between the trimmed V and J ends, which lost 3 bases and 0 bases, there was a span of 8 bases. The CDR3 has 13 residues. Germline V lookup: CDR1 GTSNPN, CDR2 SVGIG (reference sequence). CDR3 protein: CAWRARANYGYTF. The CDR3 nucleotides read TGTGCCTGGAGGGCTAGAGCTAACTATGGCTACACCTTC.

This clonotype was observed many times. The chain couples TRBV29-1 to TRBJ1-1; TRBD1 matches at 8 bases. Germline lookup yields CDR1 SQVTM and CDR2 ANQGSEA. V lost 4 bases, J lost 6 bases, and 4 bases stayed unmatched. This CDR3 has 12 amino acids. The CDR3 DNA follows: TGCAGCGTTGCGACAGGGGAGCCTGAAGCTTTCTTT. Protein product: CSVATGEPEAFF. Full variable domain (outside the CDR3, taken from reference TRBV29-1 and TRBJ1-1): SAVISQKPSRDICQRGTSLTIQCQVDSQVTMMFWYRQQPGQSLTLIATANQGSEATYESGFVIDKFPISRPNLTFSTLTVSNMSPEDSSIYLCSVATGEPEAFFGQGTRLTVV.

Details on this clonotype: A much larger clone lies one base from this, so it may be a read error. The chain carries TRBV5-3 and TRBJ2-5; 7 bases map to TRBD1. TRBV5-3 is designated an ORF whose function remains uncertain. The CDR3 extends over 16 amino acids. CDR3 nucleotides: TGTGCCAGCAGCTCCTGGACAGGTTTGGGGCGGGAGACCCAGTACTTC. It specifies CASSSWTGLGRETQYF.

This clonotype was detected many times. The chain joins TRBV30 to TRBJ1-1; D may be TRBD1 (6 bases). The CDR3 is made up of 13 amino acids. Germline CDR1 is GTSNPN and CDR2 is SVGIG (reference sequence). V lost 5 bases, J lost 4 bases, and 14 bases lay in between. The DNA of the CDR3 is TGTGCCTGGGGCAGGGGACTGGGCACTGAAGCTTTCTTT. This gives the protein CAWGRGLGTEAFF.

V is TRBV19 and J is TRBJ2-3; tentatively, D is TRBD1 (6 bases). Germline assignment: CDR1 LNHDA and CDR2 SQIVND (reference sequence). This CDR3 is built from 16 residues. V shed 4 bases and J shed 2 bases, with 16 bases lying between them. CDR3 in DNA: TGTGCCAGTAGTACAGAGACAGGCCCTTACACAGATACGCAGTATTTT. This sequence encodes CASSTETGPYTDTQYF.